These T cell receptor beta chains were read from a single sample in a study of blood T cell repertoires in COVID-19. Assay: immunoSEQ multiplex PCR; the TCRdb copy retains only in-frame clones and omits some. The sample records about 36,000 clones, about 82% being singletons. Input material: peripheral blood. These receptor sequences come from a human donor in a cohort sampled during active COVID-19. Each CDR3 is given with its conserved first and last residue. The D gene is left open where the match is weak. Some rows have no size entry. The others give once, few or many, or a class for an expanded clone.

TRBV6-6	NA	TRBJ1-5	few	12	CASNLADQPQHF	TGTGCCAGCAACCTTGCGGATCAGCCCCAGCATTTT
TRBV30	TRBD1	TRBJ2-7	NA	15	CAWSGQGSSSYEQYF	TGTGCCTGGAGCGGACAGGGATCTAGCTCCTACGAGCAGTACTTC
TRBV12-5	TRBD2	TRBJ2-1	NA	14	CASRPSGGYNEQFF	TGTGCTAGTCGCCCGAGCGGGGGCTACAATGAGCAGTTCTTC
TRBV7-2	NA	TRBJ1-4	NA	13	CASSPRRDEKLFF	TGTGCCAGCAGCCCCCGGAGGGATGAAAAACTGTTTTTT
TRBV6-1	TRBD2	TRBJ2-1	NA	16	CASSGEMAGGWNEQFF	TGTGCCAGCAGTGGAGAGATGGCGGGGGGCTGGAATGAGCAGTTCTTC
TRBV3-1/TRBV3-2	NA	TRBJ2-1	NA	15	CASSQAGTLGNEQFF	TGTGCCAGCAGCCAAGCCGGGACTTTAGGGAATGAGCAGTTCTTC
TRBV6-2/TRBV6-3	TRBD1	TRBJ1-2	NA	15	CASSYGGTAYYGYTF	TGTGCCAGCAGTTACGGTGGGACAGCCTACTATGGCTACACCTTC
TRBV5-1	NA	TRBJ2-1	NA	15	CASRPSSGSYNEQFF	TGCGCCAGTCGCCCGTCAAGCGGCTCCTACAATGAGCAGTTCTTC
TRBV5-4	NA	TRBJ1-1	NA	14	CASSLESGNTEAFF	TGTGCCAGCAGCTTGGAGTCAGGGAACACTGAAGCTTTCTTT
TRBV7-2	NA	TRBJ2-7	NA	14	CASSKNGGPNEQYF	TGTGCCAGCAGCAAAAATGGGGGCCCCAACGAGCAGTACTTC
TRBV9	NA	TRBJ2-7	NA	15	CASSVGLYSSYEQYF	TGTGCCAGCAGCGTAGGACTTTATAGCTCCTACGAGCAGTACTTC
TRBV4-1	TRBD2	TRBJ2-5	NA	14	CASSQSVGGETQYF	TGCGCCAGCAGCCAGAGTGTGGGGGGGGAGACCCAGTACTTC
TRBV2	NA	TRBJ1-1	NA	15	CASSEIRTANTEAFF	TGTGCCAGCAGTGAAATTCGGACTGCGAACACTGAAGCTTTCTTT
TRBV5-1	TRBD1	TRBJ2-2	NA	13	CASSWEGGAELFF	TGCGCCAGCAGCTGGGAAGGGGGCGCGGAGCTGTTTTTT
TRBV28	NA	TRBJ1-2	NA	13	CASSGGTEGGYTF	TGTGCCAGCAGCGGAGGTACGGAGGGGGGCTACACCTTC
TRBV4-2	NA	TRBJ2-5	NA	14	CASSQGVAEETQYF	TGTGCCAGCAGCCAAGGCGTGGCGGAAGAGACCCAGTACTTC
TRBV4-2	TRBD1	TRBJ1-2	NA	13	CASSQGTGEGYTF	TGTGCCAGCAGCCAGGGGACAGGGGAGGGCTACACCTTC
TRBV7-9	NA	TRBJ1-1	NA	13	CASSGDGYTEAFF	TGTGCCAGCAGCGGCGACGGGTACACTGAAGCTTTCTTT
TRBV6-5	TRBD1	TRBJ1-4	NA	15	CASISRDRAVEKLFF	TGTGCCAGCATTTCAAGGGACAGGGCGGTTGAAAAACTGTTTTTT
TRBV28	NA	TRBJ1-4	NA	12	CASSPGYEKLFF	TGTGCCAGCAGCCCGGGGTACGAAAAACTGTTTTTT
TRBV18	NA	TRBJ1-1	NA	17	CASSPPLGYRLNTEAFF	TGTGCCAGCTCACCACCGTTAGGCTACAGGTTGAACACTGAAGCTTTCTTT
TRBV27	TRBD2	TRBJ2-3	NA	17	CASSHPSLAGGPPPQYF	TGTGCCAGCAGTCACCCGTCACTAGCGGGGGGCCCTCCCCCGCAGTATTTT
TRBV24-1	TRBD1	TRBJ2-3	NA	17	CATSDLGGDREGDTQYF	TGTGCCACCAGTGATTTAGGCGGGGACAGGGAAGGAGATACGCAGTATTTT
TRBV6-5	NA	TRBJ1-4	NA	13	CASRRQVKEKLFF	TGTGCCAGCAGAAGGCAGGTTAAGGAAAAACTGTTTTTT
TRBV3-1/TRBV3-2	TRBD1	TRBJ2-1	NA	15	CASSVDRVSYNEQFF	TGTGCCAGCAGCGTCGACAGGGTATCCTACAATGAGCAGTTCTTC
TRBV21-1	NA	TRBJ1-6	NA	19	CASSNERTGTGGKDSPLHF	TGTGCCAGCAGCAATGAGAGGACCGGGACAGGGGGAAAAGATTCACCCCTCCACTTT
TRBV7-7	TRBD2	TRBJ2-5	NA	16	CASSPWEGRGQETQYF	TGTGCTAGCAGCCCATGGGAGGGGCGAGGACAAGAGACCCAGTACTTC
TRBV6-2/TRBV6-3	NA	TRBJ1-6	NA	15	CASSYGGSYNSPLHF	TGTGCCAGCAGTTACGGAGGCTCCTATAATTCACCCCTCCACTTT
TRBV6-5	NA	TRBJ1-2	NA	11	CASRREGGYTF	TGTGCCAGCCGCAGGGAAGGTGGCTACACCTTC
TRBV30	TRBD2	TRBJ2-1	NA	15	CAWAGVAGGYNEQFF	TGTGCCTGGGCTGGGGTAGCGGGGGGATACAATGAGCAGTTCTTC
TRBV18	NA	TRBJ2-7	NA	18	CASSLSPPGPSSSYEQYF	TGTGCCAGCTCCCTGTCCCCGCCAGGCCCTTCCAGCTCCTACGAGCAGTACTTC
TRBV12-5	TRBD2	TRBJ2-3	NA	19	CASGLVHGETSGGLDTQYF	TGTGCTAGTGGTTTGGTACACGGGGAAACTAGCGGGGGCCTAGATACGCAGTATTTT
TRBV4-3	NA	TRBJ1-1	NA	13	CASSQSAGAEAFF	TGCGCCAGCAGCCAGTCTGCCGGGGCTGAAGCTTTCTTT
TRBV25-1	NA	TRBJ1-5	NA	15	CASSGLDFSNQPQHF	TGTGCCAGCAGCGGATTGGACTTCAGCAATCAGCCCCAGCATTTT
TRBV7-3	TRBD1	TRBJ1-2	NA	16	CASSLSKAGGNYGYTF	TGTGCCAGCAGCTTATCCAAGGCAGGGGGCAACTATGGCTACACCTTC
TRBV3-1/TRBV3-2	TRBD2	TRBJ2-7	NA	16	CASSQGNGGASYEQYF	TGTGCCAGCAGCCAAGGAAACGGGGGGGCCTCCTACGAGCAGTACTTC
TRBV11-3	TRBD2	TRBJ2-7	NA	19	CASSLSGTSGGASAYEQYF	TGTGCCAGCAGCTTATCCGGGACTAGCGGGGGGGCATCGGCCTACGAGCAGTACTTC
TRBV2	NA	TRBJ2-1	NA	13	CASSVNSYNEQFF	TGTGCCAGCAGTGTAAACTCCTACAATGAGCAGTTCTTC
TRBV2	TRBD1	TRBJ2-7	NA	12	CDRGQFNYEQYF	TGCGACAGGGGTCAATTTAACTACGAGCAGTACTTC
TRBV12-3/TRBV12-4	TRBD2	TRBJ2-7	NA	13	CASTPLADYEQYF	TGTGCCAGCACCCCGCTAGCGGACTACGAGCAGTACTTC
TRBV11-2	NA	TRBJ1-6	NA	16	CASTVLTGVLNSPLHF	TGTGCCAGCACCGTATTGACCGGGGTGCTTAATTCACCCCTCCACTTT
TRBV3-1/TRBV3-2	NA	TRBJ1-3	few	13	CASRKGGGNTIYF	TGTGCCAGCAGGAAAGGCGGTGGAAACACCATATATTTT
TRBV30	TRBD2	TRBJ2-3	few	13	CAWGTSGTDTQYF	TGTGCCTGGGGGACTAGCGGCACAGATACGCAGTATTTT
TRBV19	TRBD2	TRBJ2-3	NA	14	CASSVAGGRDTQYF	TGTGCCAGTAGTGTAGCGGGGGGACGCGATACGCAGTATTTT
TRBV6-1	TRBD1	TRBJ1-5	NA	17	CASSEALGQGANQPQHF	TGTGCCAGCAGTGAAGCGCTGGGACAGGGGGCAAATCAGCCCCAGCATTTT
TRBV3-1/TRBV3-2	NA	TRBJ1-6	NA	14	CASSQGANNSSLHF	TGTGCCAGCAGCCAGGGAGCCAATAATTCATCCCTCCACTTT
TRBV6-1	TRBD1	TRBJ1-1	NA	15	CASSDYNRGGTEAFF	TGTGCCAGCAGTGATTACAACAGGGGCGGAACTGAAGCTTTCTTT
TRBV7-2	NA	TRBJ1-2	NA	15	CASSQTGTNPYGYTF	TGTGCCAGCAGCCAAACGGGGACTAACCCCTATGGCTACACCTTC
TRBV7-8	NA	TRBJ1-3	NA	16	CASSLLQLSSGNTIYF	TGTGCCAGCAGCTTATTACAGTTGAGCTCTGGAAACACCATATATTTT
TRBV6-1	NA	TRBJ2-1	NA	14	CASSDRRTRNEQFF	TGTGCCAGCAGTGACCGCCGCACTAGGAATGAGCAGTTCTTC
TRBV21-1	NA	TRBJ2-2	NA	18	CASSRDRVLPADTGELFF	TGTGCCAGCAGCCGGGACAGGGTTCTGCCGGCGGACACCGGGGAGCTGTTTTTT
TRBV27	TRBD1	TRBJ1-1	NA	14	CASSFGGGATEAFF	TGTGCCAGCAGTTTTGGAGGGGGCGCCACTGAAGCTTTCTTT
TRBV24-1	TRBD2	TRBJ2-2	NA	15	CATSTTRGGTGELFF	TGTGCCACCAGTACCACCCGGGGGGGCACCGGGGAGCTGTTTTTT
TRBV5-6	NA	TRBJ2-5	NA	16	CASSLGPTGPQETQYF	TGTGCCAGCAGCTTGGGTCCCACAGGGCCACAAGAGACCCAGTACTTC
TRBV7-2	TRBD1	TRBJ1-5	NA	16	CASSLGGTGGFQPQHF	TGTGCCAGCAGCTTAGGGGGGACAGGGGGTTTTCAGCCCCAGCATTTT